This T cell receptor (beta chain) was obtained from a study of cytomegalovirus exposure and HLA in healthy donors (dated by TCRdb to about 2017). Regarding the complete study: An earlier analysis of around 600 of the donors reported 276 Gb of sequence data and 117 million unique TCR beta sequences from some 180 million T cells. An early release that covered around 590 HLA-typed donors contained around 330 gigabases of sequencing data and 75 million to 100 million unique TCR sequences. The number of donors typed differed by locus, with about 629-640 for A, B, C, DRB1 and DQB1, roughly 550 for DQA1, approximately 570 for DPA1, and roughly 450 for DPB1. In addition to the first cohort of 666 subjects, a separate validation cohort of approximately 110 different subjects was used. A later genetic analysis used genome-wide SNP genotypes for about 60% of the roughly 700 donors, treating that subset as a discovery cohort. The T cell repertoires of 670 or so subjects were profiled by immunosequencing and related to cytomegalovirus serostatus. High-throughput TCR immunosequencing, statistical association of individual TCRs with disease status, and machine learning were combined to predict cytomegalovirus infection status. HLA typing covered class I and class II loci at four-digit resolution. In a later analysis, previously published TCR beta repertoires from fewer than 750 donors were re-analyzed and high-resolution HLA genotyping was added so that TCR occurrence patterns could be studied. Across 398 genotyped donors of the cohort, an average of approximately 200,000 unique TCR beta nucleotide sequences per donor were sequenced, and roughly 20% of those sequences were non-productive. Donor age, sex, ethnicity and CMV serostatus were compiled together with the repertoire data. The study was designed to test whether signatures of past pathogen exposure could be identified by cataloging public T cell receptors. An earlier analysis of roughly 580 of the donors used high-throughput TCR beta sequencing to judge whether each TCR beta V gene segment behaved as functional or pseudogenic. Because of strong linkage in the cohort, roughly five DR-DQ haplotypes were treated as single units for association and clustering. The genetic ancestry cluster associated with self-reported Caucasian donors included roughly four fifths of the roughly 380 genotyped donors. All discovery cohort repertoires had been generated using a single sequencing platform. Rather than using new phenotypic data, the later analysis identified candidate immune exposures from TCR beta sequences and from how often those sequences occurred across donors. Summary of the overall study and its limitations: While some public TCRs were present in many individuals, most TCR sequences turned up only very rarely across donors. For the cohort, immune exposure information was limited to CMV serostatus. In a later analysis, HLA-associated TCR beta chains showed more clonal expansion and lower generation probabilities than non-associated chains that were equally common. A group of highly shared sequence variants was considered likely to be a technical artifact of the sequencing pipeline. According to a later analysis, most CMV-associated TCR beta chains appeared to be HLA-restricted, and the HLA associations seemed to be driven largely by CMV exposure. Seventeen rarely observed V segments, including chromosome 9 orphons, were excluded from the earlier analysis of several hundred of the donors because counts were too low. Roughly uniform sequencing depth across donors was assumed in presence/absence analyses, although this assumption may not hold. In a later analysis, the rate of TCR association differed among HLA loci, with DRB1 alleles having the most associated TCRs and HLA-C alleles having the fewest. A further reported finding was that TCR beta sequences accurately predicted the HLA-A and HLA-B alleles for most subjects in the first cohort. Linkage disequilibrium might explain the correlated functional status among segregating V segments, but an unknown experimental factor could not be excluded. Some IMGT-functional V segments, including TRBV6-2 and TRBV6-3, could not be told apart with the 87-base-pair reads, so those segments were excluded. An association between a missense DCLRE1C variant and V-gene and J-gene trimming of TCR beta chains was found in a later genetic analysis and replicated in an independent cohort. Several of the top co-occurrence clusters appeared to be linked to parvovirus B19, influenza, CMV and Epstein-Barr virus, according to a later analysis. In an earlier analysis of around 600 of the donors, most TCR beta V segments appeared in productive rearrangements about 87% or about 30% of the time, broadly matching IMGT annotations. In both the original and validation cohorts, the classifier was reported to diagnose cytomegalovirus status with high specificity and sensitivity. A later analysis associated some 17,000 TCR beta sequences with specific HLA alleles at a false discovery rate of 0.05. In a later genetic analysis, fewer N-insertions in productive TCRs were reported among donors in an Asian-associated ancestry cluster than the roughly 670-donor mean. It was suggested by the authors that the approach could potentially be generalized to other disease states and immunological phenotypes. In the study, roughly 160 TCR beta chains were listed as associated with cytomegalovirus. In this cohort, only TCR beta chains were sequenced, and detectable features were limited by the absence of alpha or paired-chain data. When HLA alleles, especially DR and DQ, strongly co-occurred, TCR associations were difficult to assign to individual alleles. Because HLA typing was unavailable for some donors at each locus, only the typed subset was used in association tests. A few of the identified cytomegalovirus-associated TCR beta chains were confirmed in vitro to be specific for cytomegalovirus antigens.

In total, over 600 healthy bone marrow donors made up the cohort. At the time of sampling, every cohort member was nominally healthy, though immune exposures that went unrecorded were likely present. The donor was CMV seropositive and belonged to the group of about 290 seropositive cohort members. A peripheral blood sample was provided by each donor, and peripheral blood mononuclear cells were used for TCR beta sequencing. The Qiagen DNeasy Blood Extraction Kit was used to extract genomic DNA from the blood cell samples. V loses 0 bases, J loses 0 bases, and the germline ends lie 12 bases apart. Its CDR3 holds 16 amino acids, cysteine through phenylalanine. CDR3 DNA only is kept here, 48 bases in frame from base 1. Via the germline V gene (reference sequence), CDR1 is LNHDA and CDR2 SQIVND. Regarding this clone: Its antigen is unknown. There are no base qualities to consult, and no much larger clone falls within one base.

Library prep was done by the immunoSEQ multiplex PCR assay. A mixture of 60 forward primers for TCR Vbeta segments and 13 reverse primers for TCR Jbeta segments was used in the multiplex PCR. Amplification of the CDR3 region of rearranged TCR beta genes was performed with a multiplex PCR assay on genomic DNA. Amplified TCR beta libraries were sequenced as 87-base-pair reads on the Illumina HiSeq System. The original pipeline was this. Across the 670 or so repertoires, a later analysis counted some 80 million unique TCR beta chains, 9.5 million to 12 million of which were shared by at least two donors. To remove PCR and sequencing errors, raw reads were error-corrected and collapsed into unique sequences using a nearest-neighbor algorithm that merged closely related sequences. V, D and J gene segments were assigned by aligning CDR3 sequences to IMGT reference sequences. Each retained sequence needed at least a six-nucleotide match to both a V gene segment and a J gene segment. Rearrangements were called productive when the CDR3 lacked stop codons and stayed in frame with V and J; all others were non-productive. Following IMGT convention, CDR3 was defined as the stretch from the second conserved V-encoded cysteine to the conserved J-encoded phenylalanine. The earlier analysis of some 540 of the donors excluded any sequence lacking an unambiguous match to a single V gene segment. In an earlier analysis of 587 of the donors, a V segment was called functional when productive rearrangements were above 56.7%, and segregating when the standard deviation between donors exceeded 5%. A statistical classification framework was built for diagnosing cytomegalovirus status from the catalog of TCR beta chain sequences. In a later analysis, V and J genes were assigned by comparing TCR nucleotide sequences against IMGT/GENE-DB human TR gene sequences. In a later analysis, CDR3 sequences and most-parsimonious VDJ recombination scenarios were assigned using the TCRdist pipeline. A later analysis defined each TCR beta chain by its CDR3 amino acid sequence plus V-gene family, and excluded reads lacking a unique V-gene family. As a way to deal with suspected cross-contamination and a sequencing artifact, a later analysis dropped approximately 590 nucleotide sequences that were highly shared and had low generation probability. A later analysis calculated a clonal expansion index for each public chain from normalized within-repertoire ranks of inferred template counts. Generation probabilities in a later analysis came from a VDJ recombination model fitted to out-of-frame rearrangements, and those results were checked against IGoR. A later analysis scored TCR-TCR, TCR-HLA and TCR-CMV co-occurrence with hypergeometric tests, applying a repertoire-size bias correction to TCR pairs. To estimate false discovery rates, a later analysis permuted the HLA or CMV assignments 20 times. A later analysis grouped co-occurring TCRs with DBSCAN, adding TCRdist sequence similarity when clustering within HLA-allele-positive subsets. Repertoires with fewer than 30,000 or more than 120,000 public chains, plus five repertoires with anomalous nucleotide sharing, were excluded from co-occurrence clustering. What TCRdb holds here is the immuneACCESS table cut down to in-frame rearrangements. Part of the clones is not present; checked against another copy, under half of the missing clones reflect an unresolved V gene, and the others are unexplained. Clone size and the V and J calls come from that table; the DNA yielded D and trimming. The sample profile shows some 160,000 clones; 60% to 80% of them were found once. Around 2.3% of the sample is in the top ten clones.

This clonotype was obtained from a man over 45 in good health and CMV-seropositive. Source material: PBMCs. The chain is assembled from TRBV19 and TRBJ2-7; no D gene is confidently identified. The CDR3 amino acid sequence is: CASSIDLQKLSYEQYF. The nucleotide sequence is given as TGTGCCAGTAGTATAGATCTACAGAAACTCTCCTACGAGCAGTACTTC.